This T cell receptor beta chain comes out of a study of blood T cell repertoires in COVID-19 (dated by TCRdb to about 2020). Regarding the complete study: Samples covering the acute and convalescent phases of COVID-19 were provided by collaborators in the United States, Italy and Spain. A freely available public database, intended as a resource for researchers studying the immune response to SARS-CoV-2, is where the repertoires were released. HLA class I and class II types, where available, came from metadata supplied by the sample provider rather than from assay-based typing. The prospective study material was composed of cDNA or gDNA derived from T cells, B-cell-depleted T cells, or PBMCs. Deeply sampled blood TCRbeta repertoires from subjects exposed to, actively infected with, or recovered from COVID-19 were included in the dataset. The samples were drawn from the first 160 participants of the ongoing ImmuneRACE study and from 1,254 subjects provided by 6 global collaborators. Nearly every sample came with metadata listing a de-identified subject ID, COVID-19 status, age in years and sex.

TCRbeta CDR3 regions were amplified from genomic DNA by means of the immunoSEQ Assay, a bias-controlled multiplex PCR. From the authors' description of their analysis: The number of nucleated cells in each sample was estimated from the amplification of reference gene primers within the assay. To quantify the absolute abundance of each unique TCRbeta CDR3 rearrangement, sequence reads were collapsed and filtered. For each sample, productive Simpson clonality was calculated by taking the square root of Simpson's diversity index across productive rearrangements. TCRdb took this table from immuneACCESS and kept in-frame rearrangements with V and J called. Such tables lack part of the clones; where checked against another copy, unresolved V genes explain under half of the gap, and the rest is unexplained. That table supplies the V and J calls and clone size; D and trimming were determined from the DNA. Here the sample has about 140,000 clones; around 86% occur a single time. The ten largest clonotypes hold 4% of the sample.

In the case of this clone: Its binding antigen is unknown. No base quality values were provided; no much bigger clone lies one nucleotide off.

Collaborating institutions collected whole blood in K2EDTA tubes following their own protocols. For TCRbeta analysis, collaborator samples were shipped as frozen whole blood, as isolated PBMCs, or as DNA extracted from either sample type. General conclusions and limits of the study: The amount of clinical and demographic metadata varied by source and participant and was provided uncurated.

Cut back by 4 bases and 4 bases, the V and J ends lie 8 bases apart. From the cysteine through the phenylalanine, the CDR3 covers 14 amino acids. Only the CDR3 part of the read is kept: 42 bases, read in frame from the first base. Per the germline V gene (reference sequence), LGHDT is the CDR1 and YNNKEL is the CDR2. Sequencing input: peripheral blood. This chain joins TRBV3-1 (or the pseudogene TRBV3-2) to TRBJ1-6, with TRBD1 as a weak D call on 6 bases. This TCR was sampled from a woman older than 75 with acute or convalescent COVID-19. The sequenced DNA is TGTGCCAGCAGCCGGGGGCCATATAATTCACCCCTCCACTTT. It is translated as CASSRGPYNSPLHF.